Each of the 20 T cell receptor beta chains below was sequenced from the same sample in a study of PD-1 blockade in classical Hodgkin lymphoma. Every single patient, without exception, relapsed after autologous stem cell transplantation, and brentuximab vedotin exposure varied. Sequencing was performed with immunoSEQ multiplex PCR; in TCRdb, only in-frame clones are kept and a portion is missing. This table holds about 27,000 clones, 78% found once. Sequences were derived from peripheral blood mononuclear cells (PBMCs), sampled before the second cycle of nivolumab. The source is a human donor with classical Hodgkin lymphoma.

This clone was seen more than once but under ten times. The V and J genes are TRBV6-5 and TRBJ2-7, with 8 bases fitting TRBD1. The V gene end was trimmed by 4 bases and the J gene end by 2 bases; junction bases not matched to a gene: 7. CDR1 is MNHEY and CDR2 is SVGAGI in the germline V gene. The CDR3 totals 15 residues. The CDR3 DNA reads as TGTGCCAGCAGTTCGACAGGGGCCCTAACCTACGAGCAGTACTTC. Translating it yields CASSSTGALTYEQYF.

The V call is TRBV19, the J call TRBJ1-1; TRBD1 agrees at 10 bases. The junction had 8 bases not matched to a gene; V was cut back by 7 bases and J by 3 bases. Germline loops: CDR1 LNHDA, CDR2 SQIVND (reference sequence). The CDR3 runs 15 residues. CDR3 nucleotide sequence: TGTGCCAGTATGGCCAAAGGGACAGGGGACACTGAAGCTTTCTTT. This codes for CASMAKGTGDTEAFF.

The rearrangement joins TRBV5-4 to TRBJ1-2, with TRBD1 identical over 7 bases. Germline CDR1 reads SGHNT; CDR2 reads YYREEE (reference sequence). V lost 2 bases to trimming and J lost 6 bases; unmatched junction nucleotides: 4. This CDR3 has 13 amino acids. Here the CDR3 reads CASSLQGPDGYTF. CDR3 sequence (DNA): TGTGCCAGCAGCTTACAGGGGCCTGATGGCTACACCTTC.

This chain joins TRBV6-1 and TRBJ1-6; the match to TRBD1 covers 8 bases. The CDR3 totals 13 residues. Germline V gives CDR1 MNHNS, CDR2 SASEGT. J lost 5 bases, V lost 10 bases, and 4 bases had no gene match. CDR3 protein: CANSDRDNSPLHF. CDR3 DNA sequence: TGTGCCAACTCGGACAGGGATAATTCACCCCTCCACTTT.

The chain couples TRBV7-2 to TRBJ1-1; D unclear. With 10 bases removed from V and 0 bases from J, the gap between germline ends came to 9 bases. Germline CDR1 SGHTA, CDR2 FQGNSA. The CDR3 runs 12 residues. The CDR3 reads CAISKLNTEAFF. The CDR3 coding sequence is TGTGCCATCTCCAAGCTGAACACTGAAGCTTTCTTT. Using reference TRBV7-2 and TRBJ1-1 for the parts outside the CDR3, the full variable domain is GAGVSQSPSNKVTEKGKDVELRCDPISGHTALYWYRQSLGQGLEFLIYFQGNSAPDKSGLPSDRFSAERTGGSVSTLTIQRTQQEDSAVYLCAISKLNTEAFFGQGTRLTVV.

The genes are TRBV5-6 and TRBJ2-2, with D unclear. Trimming shortened V by 0 bases and J by 3 bases, and 3 bases separated the two germline ends. This CDR3 contains 13 residues. Germline assignment: CDR1 SGHDT and CDR2 YYEEEE. The CDR3 DNA sequence: TGTGCCAGCAGCTTGGTTCACACCGGGGAGCTGTTTTTT. This encodes CASSLVHTGELFF.

CDR3 loop: CASSSFYEQYF. CDR3 in DNA: TGTGCCAGCAGTTCTTTCTACGAGCAGTACTTC. V is TRBV28 and J is TRBJ2-7; no reliable D call. Trimming removed 4 bases at V and 3 bases at J, with 4 bases between. There are 11 residues in the CDR3. Germline V gene lookup returns CDR1 MDHEN and CDR2 SYDVKM.

This clone has only a few counts. The chain couples TRBV28 to TRBJ2-7; D is undetermined. From germline, CDR1 is MDHEN and CDR2 SYDVKM. The CDR3 consists of 10 residues. Trimming pared 1 base from V and 5 bases from J, leaving 0 bases between. The CDR3 is CASSLYEQYF. The DNA of the CDR3 is TGTGCCAGCAGTTTATACGAGCAGTACTTC. The variable domain in full, completed from reference TRBV28 and TRBJ2-7, reads DVKVTQSSRYLVKRTGEKVFLECVQDMDHENMFWYRQDPGLGLRLIYFSYDVKMKEKGDIPEGYSVSREKKERFSLILESASTNQTSMYLCASSLYEQYFGPGTRLTVT.

DNA of the CDR3: TGTGCCAGCAGCTTGGGACTCCCGCCAGATACGCAGTATTTT. Its protein is CASSLGLPPDTQYF. The chain is built from TRBV11-2 and TRBJ2-3, with D possibly TRBD2 on 6 matching bases. Germline V gene sequence: CDR1 SGHAT, CDR2 FQNNGV. Between the trimmed V and J ends, which lost 3 bases and 4 bases, there was a span of 11 bases. This CDR3 comprises 14 residues.

The chain joins TRBV5-6 to TRBJ2-5; TRBD2 matches at 9 bases. CDR3 length: 16 amino acids. Losses at the gene ends were 0 bases for V and 4 bases for J; bases not matched to a gene: 7. Germline V gives CDR1 SGHDT, CDR2 YYEEEE. The CDR3 nucleotides are TGTGCCAGCAGCTTGGTGAGCCTAGCGGGGCCAGAGACCCAGTACTTC. The encoded protein is CASSLVSLAGPETQYF. The variable domain in full, with the rest retrieved from reference TRBV5-6 and TRBJ2-5, is DAGVTQSPTHLIKTRGQQVTLRCSPKSGHDTVSWYQQALGQGPQFIFQYYEEEERQRGNFPDRFSGHQFPNYSSELNVNALLLGDSALYLCASSLVSLAGPETQYFGPGTRLLVL.

The chain is built from TRBV6-5 and TRBJ1-1; D is unresolved. V was cut by 3 bases and J by 5 bases, with 10 bases left in between. From germline, CDR1 is MNHEY and CDR2 SVGAGI. The CDR3 extends over 13 amino acids. The DNA for the CDR3 is TGTGCCAGCAGTTATGGAAGCGATACTGAAGCTTTCTTT. It encodes CASSYGSDTEAFF.

This clone has just a few counts. The rearrangement uses TRBV18 and TRBJ1-1; no clear D gene. Trimming removed 3 bases at V and 1 base at J, with 9 bases between. Germline V lookup: CDR1 KGHSH, CDR2 LQKENI. This CDR3 has 14 amino acids. The CDR3 region has the DNA TGTGCCAGCTCACCTTTACACCCGAACACTGAAGCTTTCTTT. It yields the protein CASSPLHPNTEAFF.

The rearrangement links TRBV5-1 to TRBJ2-1; 7 nucleotides agree with TRBD1. This CDR3 comprises 14 residues. Germline V gene data show CDR1 as SGHRS and CDR2 as YFSETQ. V lost 4 bases to trimming and J lost 3 bases; unmatched junction nucleotides: 4. This CDR3 reads CASSTWTGYNEQFF. CDR3 nucleotide sequence: TGCGCCAGCAGCACCTGGACAGGCTACAATGAGCAGTTCTTC.

The chain carries TRBV30 and TRBJ1-5; possible D gene TRBD1, 5 bases. CDR1 is GTSNPN, CDR2 SVGIG, per germline (reference sequence). This CDR3 comprises 15 residues. Between the trimmed V and J ends, which lost 0 bases and 6 bases, there was a span of 15 bases. The CDR3 DNA reads as TGTGCCTGGAGTGTACTTAGGACACCAGGTCAGCCCCAGCATTTT. The encoded protein is CAWSVLRTPGQPQHF.

J is TRBJ2-7 and V is TRBV7-2; maybe TRBD1 (5 bases). Germline lookup yields CDR1 SGHTA and CDR2 FQGNSA. CDR3 length: 14 residues. Trimming removed 5 bases at V and 0 bases at J, with 11 bases between. CDR3 amino acids: CASSKDTTSYEQYF. The CDR3 DNA is TGTGCCAGCAGCAAGGACACTACCTCCTACGAGCAGTACTTC.

This rearrangement joins TRBV30 to TRBJ1-1; no clear D. The CDR3 is made up of 10 amino acids. From germline, CDR1 is GTSNPN and CDR2 SVGIG (reference sequence). The V end lost 3 bases, the J end lost 2 bases, and 1 base lay between the germline ends. CDR3 sequence reads: CAWSNTEAFF. The CDR3 nucleotides read TGTGCCTGGAGCAACACTGAAGCTTTCTTT.

The chain joins TRBV5-1 to TRBJ2-5; D is possibly TRBD2 (6 bases). The CDR3 contains 13 residues. The V gene's germline CDR1 is SGHRS and CDR2 YFSETQ. Trimming took 5 bases from V and 4 from J, leaving 12 bases between them. CDR3 sequence reads: CASSITSPETQYF. The CDR3 bases are TGCGCCAGCAGTATAACTAGCCCAGAGACCCAGTACTTC.

This clone was detected only a few times. The rearrangement joins TRBV7-6 to TRBJ2-5; 10 bases line up with TRBD2. The trim removed 5 bases at V and 5 bases at J, leaving 8 bases unmatched. This CDR3 spans 15 amino acids. The germline V gene encodes CDR1 SGHVS and CDR2 FNYEAQ. The CDR3 loop reads CASSPLAGGLETQYF. The CDR3, as DNA: TGTGCCAGCAGCCCATTAGCGGGGGGATTGGAGACCCAGTACTTC.

The chain is built from TRBV9 and TRBJ2-7; D ambiguous. CDR3 length: 14 amino acids. CDR1 and CDR2 from the germline V gene are SGDLS and YYNGEE. Trimming took off 0 bases at V and 1 base at J, with 8 bases between the two ends. CDR3 DNA: TGTGCCAGCAGCGTAGATGGCCGGTCCTACGAGCAGTACTTC. Translating gives CASSVDGRSYEQYF.

In its sample, this clone was seen a few times. The V and J genes are TRBV11-1 and TRBJ1-2; a weak D match, TRBD1 (5 bases). The CDR3 consists of 14 residues. The germline V and J ends were trimmed by 3 bases and 7 bases, with 15 bases remaining between them. Germline V gives CDR1 SGHAT, CDR2 FQDESV (reference sequence). The CDR3 DNA follows: TGTGCCAGCAGCTTGGGAGACACGGGACTTGGCTACACCTTC. Amino acid sequence: CASSLGDTGLGYTF.